This T cell receptor (beta chain) was found in a study of identical twins. The study, taken as a whole, reports: Memory repertoires showed no such pattern, whereas abundant cord blood beta clonotypes carried fewer insertions. Surplus twin overlap in beta out-of-frame sequences was less pronounced.

Template switching, a step in the protocol, added a universal primer site, and cDNA carried unique molecular identifiers. From the 5' RACE reads, TCRdb called clonotypes with MiXCR, one entry per CDR3 protein. The sample lists around 1.7 million distinct CDR3 sequences; around a third were seen once. Regarding this clonotype: Its target is unknown.

This TCR came from a newborn girl in good health. The sequencing input was cord blood.

The CDR3 DNA is TGTGCCAGCAGCTTACGTCGGGGCCAAACTGAAGCTTTCTTT. It codes for CASSLRRGQTEAFF. The chain combines TRBV11-1 with TRBJ1-1, with D perhaps TRBD1 (5 bases). CDR1 is SGHAT, CDR2 FQDESV, per germline (reference sequence). The CDR3 length is 14 residues. V was pared by 2 bases and J by 5 bases, with 12 bases between.